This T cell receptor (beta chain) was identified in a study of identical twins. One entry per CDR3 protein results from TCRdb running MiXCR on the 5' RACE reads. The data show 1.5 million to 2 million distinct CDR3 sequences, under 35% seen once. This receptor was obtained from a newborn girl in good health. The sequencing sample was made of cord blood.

CDR3 sequence: CASSLTRGLRDNEQFF. The CDR3 nucleotides read TGTGCCAGCAGCTTAACCAGGGGACTAAGGGACAATGAGCAGTTCTTC. The chain is built from TRBV11-3 and TRBJ2-1, with D possibly being TRBD2 (7 bases). The V end was cut by 2 bases, the J end by 5 bases, with 16 bases between. The CDR3 has 16 amino acids. Germline-derived CDR1 and CDR2 are SGHNT and YENEEA.